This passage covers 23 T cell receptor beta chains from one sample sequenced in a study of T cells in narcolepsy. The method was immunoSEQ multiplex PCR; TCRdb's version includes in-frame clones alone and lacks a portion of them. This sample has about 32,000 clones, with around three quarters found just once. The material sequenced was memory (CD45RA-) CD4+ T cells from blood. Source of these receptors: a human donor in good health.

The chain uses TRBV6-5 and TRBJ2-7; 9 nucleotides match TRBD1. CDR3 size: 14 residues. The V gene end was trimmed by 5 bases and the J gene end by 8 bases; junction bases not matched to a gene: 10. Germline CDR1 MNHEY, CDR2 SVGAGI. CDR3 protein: CASSLPGQGGQQYF. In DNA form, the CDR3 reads TGTGCCAGCAGTCTTCCGGGACAGGGTGGACAGCAGTACTTC.

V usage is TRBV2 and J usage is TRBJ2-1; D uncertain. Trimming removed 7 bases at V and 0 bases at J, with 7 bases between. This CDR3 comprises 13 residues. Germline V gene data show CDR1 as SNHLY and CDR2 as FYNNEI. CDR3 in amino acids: CASKPRSYNEQFF. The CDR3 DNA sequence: TGTGCCAGCAAGCCGCGCTCCTACAATGAGCAGTTCTTC.

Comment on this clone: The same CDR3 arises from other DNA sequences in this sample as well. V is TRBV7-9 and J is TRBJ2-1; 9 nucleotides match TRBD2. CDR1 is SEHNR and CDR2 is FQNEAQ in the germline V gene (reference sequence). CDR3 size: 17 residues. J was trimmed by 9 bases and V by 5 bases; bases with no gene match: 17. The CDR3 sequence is CASSPRRLAGGPGEQFF. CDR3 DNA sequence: TGTGCCAGCAGCCCCAGAAGACTGGCGGGAGGGCCAGGTGAGCAGTTCTTC.

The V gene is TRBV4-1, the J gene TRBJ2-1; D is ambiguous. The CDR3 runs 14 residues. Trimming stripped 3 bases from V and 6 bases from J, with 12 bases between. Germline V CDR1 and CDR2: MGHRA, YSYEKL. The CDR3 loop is CASSQEKHRNEQFF. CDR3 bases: TGCGCCAGCAGCCAGGAGAAACACCGCAATGAGCAGTTCTTC.

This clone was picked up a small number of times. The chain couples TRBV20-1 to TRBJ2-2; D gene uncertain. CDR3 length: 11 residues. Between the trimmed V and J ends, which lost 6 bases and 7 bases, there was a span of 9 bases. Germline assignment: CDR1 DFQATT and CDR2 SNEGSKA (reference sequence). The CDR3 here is CSAPLGGELFF. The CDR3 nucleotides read TGCAGTGCCCCCCTTGGCGGGGAGCTGTTTTTT.

This CDR3 is CASSPSTGAYEQYF. CDR3 sequence (DNA): TGCGCCAGCAGCCCCTCGACAGGGGCATACGAGCAGTACTTC. The chain employs TRBV5-1 and TRBJ2-7, with 8 bases identical to TRBD1. In germline, CDR1 is SGHRS, CDR2 YFSETQ. Trimming cost V 4 bases and J 4 bases; bases outside gene matches: 7. The CDR3 covers 14 residues.

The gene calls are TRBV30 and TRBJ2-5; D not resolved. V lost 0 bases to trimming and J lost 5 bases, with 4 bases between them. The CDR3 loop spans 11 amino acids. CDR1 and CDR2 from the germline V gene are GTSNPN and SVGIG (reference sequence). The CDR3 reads CAWSVQETQYF. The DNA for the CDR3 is TGTGCCTGGAGTGTACAGGAGACCCAGTACTTC.

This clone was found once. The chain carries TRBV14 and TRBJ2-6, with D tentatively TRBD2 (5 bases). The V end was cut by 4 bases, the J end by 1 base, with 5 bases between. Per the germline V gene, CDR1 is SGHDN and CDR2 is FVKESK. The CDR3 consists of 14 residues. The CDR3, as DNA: TGTGCCAGCAGCCGGAGGTCTGGGGCCAACGTCCTGACTTTC. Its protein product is CASSRRSGANVLTF. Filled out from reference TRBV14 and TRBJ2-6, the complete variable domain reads EAGVTQFPSHSVIEKGQTVTLRCDPISGHDNLYWYRRVMGKEIKFLLHFVKESKQDESGMPNNRFLAERTGGTYSTLKVQPAELEDSGVYFCASSRRSGANVLTFGAGSRLTVL.

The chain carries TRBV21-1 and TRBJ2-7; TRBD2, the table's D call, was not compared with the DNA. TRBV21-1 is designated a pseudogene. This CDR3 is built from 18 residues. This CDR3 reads CASSAGRSGRVSSYEQYF. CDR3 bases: TGTGCCAGCAGCGCCGGGAGGTCCGGGAGGGTAAGCTCCTACGAGCAGTACTTC.

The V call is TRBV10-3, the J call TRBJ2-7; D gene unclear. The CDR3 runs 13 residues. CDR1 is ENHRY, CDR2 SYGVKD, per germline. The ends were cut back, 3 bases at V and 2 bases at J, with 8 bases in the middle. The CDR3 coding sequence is TGTGCCATCAGTGAAAGGTCCCCCTACGAGCAGTACTTC. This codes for CAISERSPYEQYF.

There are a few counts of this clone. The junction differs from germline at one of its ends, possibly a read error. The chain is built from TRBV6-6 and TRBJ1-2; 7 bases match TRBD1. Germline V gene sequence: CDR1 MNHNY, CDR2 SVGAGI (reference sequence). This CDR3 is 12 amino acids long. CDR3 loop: CASSYVQGDAGF. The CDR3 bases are TGTGCCAGCAGTTACGTTCAGGGGGACGCAGGCTTC.

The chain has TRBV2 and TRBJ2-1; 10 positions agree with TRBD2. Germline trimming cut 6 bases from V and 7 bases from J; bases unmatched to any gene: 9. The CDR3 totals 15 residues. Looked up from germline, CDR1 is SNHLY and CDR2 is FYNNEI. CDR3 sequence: CASRTLAGVGNEQFF. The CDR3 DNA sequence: TGTGCCAGCAGGACTCTAGCGGGAGTAGGTAATGAGCAGTTCTTC.

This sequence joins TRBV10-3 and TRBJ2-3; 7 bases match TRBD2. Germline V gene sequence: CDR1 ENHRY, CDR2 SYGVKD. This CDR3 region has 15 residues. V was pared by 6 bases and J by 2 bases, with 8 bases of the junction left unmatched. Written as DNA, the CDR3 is TGTGCCATCAGCCCCAATAGCGGGTTCACAGATACGCAGTATTTT. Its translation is CAISPNSGFTDTQYF.

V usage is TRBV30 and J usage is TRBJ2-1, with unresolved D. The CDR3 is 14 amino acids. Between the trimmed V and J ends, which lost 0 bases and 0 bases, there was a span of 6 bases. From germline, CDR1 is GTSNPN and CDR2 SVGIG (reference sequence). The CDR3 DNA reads TGTGCCTGGAGTGTATTAAGCTCCTACAATGAGCAGTTCTTC. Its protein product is CAWSVLSSYNEQFF.

CDR3 in DNA: TGCGCCAGCGCAGCCGGGACAGGCGCTGAAGCTTTCTTT. Protein product: CASAAGTGAEAFF. The chain is built from TRBV10-1 and TRBJ1-1, with 8 bases lining up with TRBD1. CDR1 and CDR2 from the germline V gene are WNHNN and SYGVQD (reference sequence). Trimming at V came to 8 bases and at J to 6 bases, leaving 8 bases not matched to a gene. This CDR3 has 13 amino acids.

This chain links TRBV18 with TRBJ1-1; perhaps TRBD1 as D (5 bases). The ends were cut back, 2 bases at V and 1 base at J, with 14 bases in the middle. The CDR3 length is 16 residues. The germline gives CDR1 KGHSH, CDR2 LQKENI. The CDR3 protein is CASSPDPAGRNTEAFF. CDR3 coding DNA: TGTGCCAGCTCACCAGACCCGGCAGGGCGGAACACTGAAGCTTTCTTT.

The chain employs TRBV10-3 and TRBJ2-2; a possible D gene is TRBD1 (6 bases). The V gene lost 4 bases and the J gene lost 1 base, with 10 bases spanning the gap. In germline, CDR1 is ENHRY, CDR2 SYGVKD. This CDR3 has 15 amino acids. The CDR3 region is CAISVGQRNTGELFF. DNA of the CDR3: TGTGCCATCAGTGTCGGACAGAGGAACACCGGGGAGCTGTTTTTT.

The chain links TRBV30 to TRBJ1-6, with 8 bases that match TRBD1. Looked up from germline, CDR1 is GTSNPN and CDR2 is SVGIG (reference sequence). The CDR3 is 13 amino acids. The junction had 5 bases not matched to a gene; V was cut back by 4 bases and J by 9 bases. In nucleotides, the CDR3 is TGTGCCTGGAACAGGGGGAACCTTTCACCCCTCCACTTT. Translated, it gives CAWNRGNLSPLHF.

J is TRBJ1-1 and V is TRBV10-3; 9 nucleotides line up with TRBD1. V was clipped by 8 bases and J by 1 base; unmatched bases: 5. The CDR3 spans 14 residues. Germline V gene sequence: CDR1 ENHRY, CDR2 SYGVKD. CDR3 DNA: TGTGCCATCGGACCGGGACAGGGGAACACTGAAGCTTTCTTT. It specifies CAIGPGQGNTEAFF.

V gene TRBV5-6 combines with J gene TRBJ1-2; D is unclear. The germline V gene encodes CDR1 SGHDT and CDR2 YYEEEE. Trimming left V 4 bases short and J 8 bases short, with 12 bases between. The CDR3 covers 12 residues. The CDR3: CASSLRLGGYTF. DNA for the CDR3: TGTGCCAGCAGCCTGCGACTGGGAGGCTACACCTTC.

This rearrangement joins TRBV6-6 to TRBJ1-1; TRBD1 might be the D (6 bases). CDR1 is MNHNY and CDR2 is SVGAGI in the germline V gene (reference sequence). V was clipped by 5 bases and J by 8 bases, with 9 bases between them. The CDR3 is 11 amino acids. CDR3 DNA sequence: TGTGCCAGCAGTGACAGGACGGAAGCTTTCTTT. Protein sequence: CASSDRTEAFF.

The CDR3 DNA reads TGTGCCAGCAGCTCCGCTCTCCGGGACAGTTCTACCAAAAACATTCAGTACTTC. This sequence encodes CASSSALRDSSTKNIQYF. This chain uses TRBV5-6 with TRBJ2-4; 7 nucleotides align to TRBD1. The ends lost 3 bases at V and 2 bases at J; junction bases unmatched: 14. This CDR3 has 18 amino acids. The V gene's germline CDR1 is SGHDT and CDR2 YYEEEE.

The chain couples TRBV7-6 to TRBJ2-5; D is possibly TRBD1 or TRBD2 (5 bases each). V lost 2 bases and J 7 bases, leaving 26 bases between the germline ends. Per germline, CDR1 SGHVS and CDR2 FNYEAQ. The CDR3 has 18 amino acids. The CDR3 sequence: CASSLIDTAQGLAGTQYF. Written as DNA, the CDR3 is TGTGCCAGCAGCTTAATTGATACCGCCCAGGGCCTAGCCGGGACCCAGTACTTC. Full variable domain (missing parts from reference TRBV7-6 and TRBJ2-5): GAGVSQSPRYKVTKRGQDVALRCDPISGHVSLYWYRQALGQGPEFLTYFNYEAQQDKSGLPNDRFSAERPEGSISTLTIQRTEQRDSAMYRCASSLIDTAQGLAGTQYFGPGTRLLVL.